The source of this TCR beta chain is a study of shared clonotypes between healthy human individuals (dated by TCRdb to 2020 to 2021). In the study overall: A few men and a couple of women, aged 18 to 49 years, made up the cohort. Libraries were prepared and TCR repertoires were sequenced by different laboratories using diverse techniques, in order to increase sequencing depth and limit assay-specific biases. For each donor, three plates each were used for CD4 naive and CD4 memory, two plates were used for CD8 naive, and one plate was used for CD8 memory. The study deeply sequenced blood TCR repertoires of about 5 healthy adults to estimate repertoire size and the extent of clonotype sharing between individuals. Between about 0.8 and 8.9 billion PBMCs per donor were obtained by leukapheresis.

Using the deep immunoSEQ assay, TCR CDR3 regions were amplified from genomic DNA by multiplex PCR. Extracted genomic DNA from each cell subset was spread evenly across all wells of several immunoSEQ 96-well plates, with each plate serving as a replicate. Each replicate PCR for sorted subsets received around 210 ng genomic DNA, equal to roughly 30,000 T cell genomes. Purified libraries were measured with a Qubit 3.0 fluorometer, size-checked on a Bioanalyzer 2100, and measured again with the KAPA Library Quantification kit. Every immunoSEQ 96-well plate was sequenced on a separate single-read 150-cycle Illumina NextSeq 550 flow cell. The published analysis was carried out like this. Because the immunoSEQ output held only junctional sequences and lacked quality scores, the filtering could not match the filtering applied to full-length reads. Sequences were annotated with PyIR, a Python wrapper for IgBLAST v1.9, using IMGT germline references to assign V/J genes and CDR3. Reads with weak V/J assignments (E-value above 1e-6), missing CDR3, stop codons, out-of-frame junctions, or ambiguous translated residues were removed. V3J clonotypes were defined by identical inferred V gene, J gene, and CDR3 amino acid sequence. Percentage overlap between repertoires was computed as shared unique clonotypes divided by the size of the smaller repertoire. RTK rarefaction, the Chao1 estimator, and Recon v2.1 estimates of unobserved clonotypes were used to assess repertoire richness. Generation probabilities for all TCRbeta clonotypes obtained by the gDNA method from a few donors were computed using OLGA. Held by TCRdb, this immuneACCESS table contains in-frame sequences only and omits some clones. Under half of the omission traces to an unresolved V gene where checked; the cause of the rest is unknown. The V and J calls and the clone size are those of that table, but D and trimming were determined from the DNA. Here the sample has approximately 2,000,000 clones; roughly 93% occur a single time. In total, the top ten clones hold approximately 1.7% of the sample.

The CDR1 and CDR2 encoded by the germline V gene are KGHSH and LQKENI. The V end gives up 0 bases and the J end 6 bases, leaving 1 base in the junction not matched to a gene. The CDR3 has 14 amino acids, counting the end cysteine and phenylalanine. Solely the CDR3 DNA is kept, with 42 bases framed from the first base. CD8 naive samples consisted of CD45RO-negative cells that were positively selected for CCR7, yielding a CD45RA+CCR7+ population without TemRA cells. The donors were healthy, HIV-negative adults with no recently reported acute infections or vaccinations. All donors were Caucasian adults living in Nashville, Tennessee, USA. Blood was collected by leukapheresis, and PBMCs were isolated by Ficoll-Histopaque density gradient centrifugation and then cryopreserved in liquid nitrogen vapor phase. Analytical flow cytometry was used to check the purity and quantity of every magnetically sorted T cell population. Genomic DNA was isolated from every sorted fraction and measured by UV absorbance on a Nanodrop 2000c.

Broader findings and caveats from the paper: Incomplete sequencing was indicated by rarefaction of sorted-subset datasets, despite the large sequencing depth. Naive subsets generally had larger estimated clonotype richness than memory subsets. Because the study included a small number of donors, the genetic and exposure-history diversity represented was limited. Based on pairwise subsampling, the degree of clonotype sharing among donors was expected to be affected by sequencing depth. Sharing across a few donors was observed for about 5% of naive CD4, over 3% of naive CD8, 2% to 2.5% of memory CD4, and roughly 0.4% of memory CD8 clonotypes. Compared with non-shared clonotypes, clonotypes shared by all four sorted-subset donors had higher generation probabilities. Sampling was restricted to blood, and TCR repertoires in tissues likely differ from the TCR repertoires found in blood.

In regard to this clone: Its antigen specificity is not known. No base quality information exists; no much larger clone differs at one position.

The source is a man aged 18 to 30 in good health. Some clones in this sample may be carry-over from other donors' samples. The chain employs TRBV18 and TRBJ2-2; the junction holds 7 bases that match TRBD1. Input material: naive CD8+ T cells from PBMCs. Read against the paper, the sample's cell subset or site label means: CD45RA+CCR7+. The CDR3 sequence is CASSPPTGPGELFF. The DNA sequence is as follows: TGTGCCAGCTCACCACCGACAGGGCCCGGGGAGCTGTTTTTT.